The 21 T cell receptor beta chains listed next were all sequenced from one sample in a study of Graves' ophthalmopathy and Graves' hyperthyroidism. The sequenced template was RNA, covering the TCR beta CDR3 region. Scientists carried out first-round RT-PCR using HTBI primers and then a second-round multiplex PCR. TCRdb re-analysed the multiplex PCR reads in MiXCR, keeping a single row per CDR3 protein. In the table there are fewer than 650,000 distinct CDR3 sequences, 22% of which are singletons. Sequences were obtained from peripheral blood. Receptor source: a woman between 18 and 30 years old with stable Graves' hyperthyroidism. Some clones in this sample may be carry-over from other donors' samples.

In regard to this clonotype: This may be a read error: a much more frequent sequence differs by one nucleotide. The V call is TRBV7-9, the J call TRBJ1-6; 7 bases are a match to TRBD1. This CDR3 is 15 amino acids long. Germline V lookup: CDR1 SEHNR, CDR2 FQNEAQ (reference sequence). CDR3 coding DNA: TGTGCCATCAGCTCCTTTGGGACAGAGAATTCACCCCTCCACTTT. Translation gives CAISSFGTENSPLHF.

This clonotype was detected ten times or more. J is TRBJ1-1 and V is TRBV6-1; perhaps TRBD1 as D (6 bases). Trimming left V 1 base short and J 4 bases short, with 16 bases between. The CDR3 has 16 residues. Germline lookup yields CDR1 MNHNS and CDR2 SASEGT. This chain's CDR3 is CASSEEPGGPGTEAFF. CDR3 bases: TGTGCCAGCAGTGAAGAACCGGGGGGGCCCGGCACTGAAGCTTTCTTT.

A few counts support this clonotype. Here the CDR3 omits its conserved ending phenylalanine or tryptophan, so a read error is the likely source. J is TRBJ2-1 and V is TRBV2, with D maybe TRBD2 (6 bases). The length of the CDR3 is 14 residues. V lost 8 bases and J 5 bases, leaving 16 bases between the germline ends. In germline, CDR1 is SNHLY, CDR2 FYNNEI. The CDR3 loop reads CASGFGTEDNEQFL. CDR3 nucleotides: TGTGCCAGCGGTTTTGGGACTGAAGACAATGAGCAGTTCCTC.

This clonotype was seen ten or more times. DNA of the CDR3: TGTGCCAGCAGCCTTAGCGGGGGGACCCAGTACTTC. Translated, it gives CASSLSGGTQYF. The V call is TRBV7-2, the J call TRBJ2-5, with 9 positions matching TRBD2. With V trimmed by 5 bases and J by 7 bases, 2 bases remained unmatched. CDR3 length equals 12 residues. Germline lookup yields CDR1 SGHTA and CDR2 FQGNSA.

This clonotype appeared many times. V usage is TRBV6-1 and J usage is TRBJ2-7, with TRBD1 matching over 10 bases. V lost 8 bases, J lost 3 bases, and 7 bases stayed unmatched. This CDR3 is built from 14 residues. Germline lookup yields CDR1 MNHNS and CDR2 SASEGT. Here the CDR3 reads CASGGTGDVYEQYF. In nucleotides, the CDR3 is TGTGCCAGCGGAGGGACAGGGGACGTCTACGAGCAGTACTTC.

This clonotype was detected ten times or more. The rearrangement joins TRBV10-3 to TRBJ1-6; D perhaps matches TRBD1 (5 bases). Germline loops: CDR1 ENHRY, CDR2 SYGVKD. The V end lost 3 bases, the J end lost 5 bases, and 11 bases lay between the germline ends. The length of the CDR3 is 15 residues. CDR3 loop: CAISDSPGHNSPLHF. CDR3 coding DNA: TGTGCCATCAGTGATTCCCCAGGGCATAATTCACCCCTCCACTTT.

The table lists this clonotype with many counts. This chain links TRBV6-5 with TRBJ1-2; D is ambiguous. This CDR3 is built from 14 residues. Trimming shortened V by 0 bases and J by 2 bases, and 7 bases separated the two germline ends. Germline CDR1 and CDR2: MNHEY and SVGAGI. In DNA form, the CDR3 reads TGTGCCAGCAGTTACTCAGGGCAGAACTATGGCTACACCTTC. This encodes CASSYSGQNYGYTF.

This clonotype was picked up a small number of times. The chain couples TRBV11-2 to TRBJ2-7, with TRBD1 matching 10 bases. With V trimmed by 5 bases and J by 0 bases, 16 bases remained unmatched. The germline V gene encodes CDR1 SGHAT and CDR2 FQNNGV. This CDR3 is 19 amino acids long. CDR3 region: CASSTTGWDRGPSSYEQYF. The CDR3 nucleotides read TGTGCCAGCAGCACGACGGGTTGGGACAGGGGCCCTAGCTCCTACGAGCAGTACTTC.

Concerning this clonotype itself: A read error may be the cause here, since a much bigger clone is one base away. The DNA for the CDR3 is TGTGCCAGCAGTTACTCGACGAACCCGGTGGATTTCTTT. It is translated as CASSYSTNPVDFF. This rearrangement joins TRBV6-5 to TRBJ1-1; D unclear. Per the germline V gene, CDR1 is MNHEY and CDR2 is SVGAGI. Trimming left V 0 bases short and J 13 bases short, with 15 bases between. The CDR3 has 13 amino acids.

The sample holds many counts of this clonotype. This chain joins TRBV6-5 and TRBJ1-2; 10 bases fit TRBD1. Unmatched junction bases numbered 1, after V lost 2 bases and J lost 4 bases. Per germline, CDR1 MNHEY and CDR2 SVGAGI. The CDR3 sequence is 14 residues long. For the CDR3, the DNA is TGTGCCAGCAGTTACGGGGACAGGGGCTATGGCTACACCTTC. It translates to CASSYGDRGYGYTF.

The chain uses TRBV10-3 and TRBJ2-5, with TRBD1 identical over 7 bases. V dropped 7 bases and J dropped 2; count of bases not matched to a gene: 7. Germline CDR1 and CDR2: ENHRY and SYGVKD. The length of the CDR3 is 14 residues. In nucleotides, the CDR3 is TGTGCCATCACTTCATCGGGACAGCAAGAGACCCAGTACTTC. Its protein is CAITSSGQQETQYF.

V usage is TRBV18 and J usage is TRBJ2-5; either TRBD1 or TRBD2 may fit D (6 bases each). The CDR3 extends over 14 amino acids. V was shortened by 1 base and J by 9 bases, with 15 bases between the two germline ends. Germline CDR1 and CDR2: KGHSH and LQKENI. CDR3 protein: CASSPRGARYAQYF. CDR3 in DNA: TGTGCCAGCTCACCACGGGGGGCCAGGTACGCCCAGTACTTC.

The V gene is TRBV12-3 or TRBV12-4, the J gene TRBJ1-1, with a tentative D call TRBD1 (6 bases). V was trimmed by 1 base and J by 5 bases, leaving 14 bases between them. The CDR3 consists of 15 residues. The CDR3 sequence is CASSLGVGRGTEAFF. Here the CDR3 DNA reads TGTGCCAGCAGTTTAGGTGTAGGGAGGGGGACTGAAGCTTTCTTT.

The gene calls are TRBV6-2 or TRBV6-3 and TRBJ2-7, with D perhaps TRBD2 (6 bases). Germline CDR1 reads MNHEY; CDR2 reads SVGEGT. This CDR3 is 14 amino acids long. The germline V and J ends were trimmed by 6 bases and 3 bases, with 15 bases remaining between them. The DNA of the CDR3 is TGTGCCAGCAGGACGACTAGAGAACGCTACGAGCAGTACTTC. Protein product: CASRTTRERYEQYF.

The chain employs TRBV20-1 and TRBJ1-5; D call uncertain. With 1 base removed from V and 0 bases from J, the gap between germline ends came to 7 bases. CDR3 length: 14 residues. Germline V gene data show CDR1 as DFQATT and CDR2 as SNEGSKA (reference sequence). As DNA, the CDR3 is TGCAGTGCTAGAGGGCCCACTAGCAATCAGCCCCAGCATTTT. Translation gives CSARGPTSNQPQHF.

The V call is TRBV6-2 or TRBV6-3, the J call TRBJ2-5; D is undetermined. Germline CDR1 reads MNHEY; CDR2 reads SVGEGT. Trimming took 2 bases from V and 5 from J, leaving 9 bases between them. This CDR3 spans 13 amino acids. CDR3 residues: CASSYVPGETQYF. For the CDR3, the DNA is TGTGCCAGCAGTTACGTTCCCGGCGAGACCCAGTACTTC.

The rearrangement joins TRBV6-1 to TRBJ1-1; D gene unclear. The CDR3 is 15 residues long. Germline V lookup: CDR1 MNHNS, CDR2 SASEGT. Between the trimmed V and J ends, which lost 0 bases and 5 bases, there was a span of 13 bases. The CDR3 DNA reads TGTGCCAGCAGTGAAGCCCGAGAATTTGGGACTGAAGCTTTCTTT. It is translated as CASSEAREFGTEAFF.

For the CDR3, the DNA is TGTGCCAGCTCACCACCCACTAGCGGGAGGCAAGAGACCCAGTACTTC. Residues: CASSPPTSGRQETQYF. This chain joins TRBV18 and TRBJ2-5, with 12 positions matching TRBD2. The CDR3 extends over 16 amino acids. Germline V lookup: CDR1 KGHSH, CDR2 LQKENI. Trimming cost V 0 bases and J 2 bases; bases outside gene matches: 1.

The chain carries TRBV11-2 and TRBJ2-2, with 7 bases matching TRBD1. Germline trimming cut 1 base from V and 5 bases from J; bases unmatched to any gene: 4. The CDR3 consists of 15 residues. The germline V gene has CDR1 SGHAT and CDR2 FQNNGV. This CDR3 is CASSLVGGWTGELFF. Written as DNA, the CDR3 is TGTGCCAGCAGCTTAGTAGGGGGCTGGACCGGGGAGCTGTTTTTT.

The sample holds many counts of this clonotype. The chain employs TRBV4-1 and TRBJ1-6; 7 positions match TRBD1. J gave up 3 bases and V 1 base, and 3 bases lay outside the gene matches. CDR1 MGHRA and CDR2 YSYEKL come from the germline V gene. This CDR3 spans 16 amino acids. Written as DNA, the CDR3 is TGCGCCAGCAGCCAAGCCGGGACAGACTATAATTCACCCCTCCACTTT. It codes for CASSQAGTDYNSPLHF.

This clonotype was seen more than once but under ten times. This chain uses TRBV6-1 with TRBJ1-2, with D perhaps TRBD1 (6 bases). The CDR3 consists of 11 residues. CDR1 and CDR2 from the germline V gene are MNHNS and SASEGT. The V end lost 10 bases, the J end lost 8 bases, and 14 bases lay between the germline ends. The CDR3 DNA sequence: TGTGCCACCCTCCAGGGGAGGGGCTACACCTTC. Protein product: CATLQGRGYTF.